This T cell receptor beta chain is from a study of blood T cell repertoires in COVID-19. The CDR3 covers 12 residues. V gave up 4 bases and J gave up 10 bases, with 11 bases separating them. Germline CDR1 and CDR2: SGDLS and YYNGEE. The table came from immunoSEQ multiplex PCR; TCRdb's copy has only in-frame clones and leaves some out. This table has around 20,000 clones, around 88% appearing once. Sequencing was performed on PBMCs or T cells enriched from blood (not recorded which). This receptor was obtained from a young woman who had recovered from COVID-19. The rearrangement joins TRBV9 to TRBJ1-4; D ambiguous. This CDR3 is CASSNPEGKLFF. As DNA, the CDR3 is TGTGCCAGCAGCAACCCGGAGGGAAAACTGTTTTTT.